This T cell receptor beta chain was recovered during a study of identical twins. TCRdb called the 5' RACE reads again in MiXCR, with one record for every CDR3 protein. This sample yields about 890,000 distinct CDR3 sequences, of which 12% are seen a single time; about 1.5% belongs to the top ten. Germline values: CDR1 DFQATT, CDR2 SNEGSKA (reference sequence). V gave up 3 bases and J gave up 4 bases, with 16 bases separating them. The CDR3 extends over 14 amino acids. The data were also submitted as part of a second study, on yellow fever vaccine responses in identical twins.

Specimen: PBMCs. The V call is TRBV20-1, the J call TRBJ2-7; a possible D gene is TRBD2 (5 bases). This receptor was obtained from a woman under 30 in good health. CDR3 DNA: TGCAGTGCTAGTGCCCGAGGGAGTGGGTACGAGCAGTACTTC. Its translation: CSASARGSGYEQYF.